These 24 T cell receptor beta chains originate from one sample sequenced in a study of blood T cell repertoires in COVID-19. Generated by immunoSEQ multiplex PCR, the TCRdb table keeps only in-frame clones and is missing some. The sample yields hundreds of thousands of clones, roughly 80% seen once. The sample consisted of PBMCs or T cells enriched from blood (not recorded which). These receptors were taken from a man aged 40-49 years who had been exposed to COVID-19.

This chain links TRBV10-3 with TRBJ2-2, with TRBD2 as a possible D gene (5 bases). Between the trimmed V and J ends, which lost 10 bases and 2 bases, there was a span of 17 bases. The germline V gene encodes CDR1 ENHRY and CDR2 SYGVKD. This CDR3 comprises 15 residues. The CDR3 DNA reads as TGTGCCACTGGCCCGAAAGGACTTAACACCGGGGAGCTGTTTTTT. It specifies CATGPKGLNTGELFF.

This chain links TRBV7-9 with TRBJ1-6, with D perhaps matching TRBD1 (6 bases). CDR3 length: 14 residues. V was shortened by 8 bases and J by 7 bases, with 15 bases between the two germline ends. Germline CDR1 and CDR2: SEHNR and FQNEAQ (reference sequence). The CDR3 loop reads CASRDTGTNSPLHF. CDR3 DNA sequence: TGTGCCAGCCGGGACACGGGGACAAATTCACCCCTCCACTTT. Together with reference TRBV7-9 and TRBJ1-6, the CDR3 gives the full variable domain: DTGVSQNPRHKITKRGQNVTFRCDPISEHNRLYWYRQTLGQGPEFLTYFQNEAQLEKSRLLSDRFSAERPKGSFSTLEIQRTEQGDSAMYLCASRDTGTNSPLHFGNGTRLTVT.

This rearrangement joins TRBV5-6 to TRBJ2-4; 9 bases fit TRBD1. The CDR3 is made up of 16 amino acids. J gave up 5 bases and V 1 base, and 7 bases lay outside the gene matches. CDR1 is SGHDT and CDR2 is YYEEEE in the germline V gene. The CDR3 is CASSLPPGQGQNIQYF. CDR3 sequence (DNA): TGTGCCAGCAGCTTGCCACCGGGACAGGGTCAAAACATTCAGTACTTC. The complete variable domain, with remaining parts taken from reference TRBV5-6 and TRBJ2-4, reads DAGVTQSPTHLIKTRGQQVTLRCSPKSGHDTVSWYQQALGQGPQFIFQYYEEEERQRGNFPDRFSGHQFPNYSSELNVNALLLGDSALYLCASSLPPGQGQNIQYFGAGTRLSVL.

J is TRBJ1-5 and V is TRBV6-2 or TRBV6-3; D might be TRBD1 (5 bases). The CDR3 covers 14 residues. V dropped 5 bases and J dropped 3 bases, with 11 bases sitting between them. Germline CDR1 MNHEY, CDR2 SVGEGT. CDR3 region: CASSHDRINQPQHF. The CDR3 DNA is TGTGCCAGCAGTCACGACAGAATCAATCAGCCCCAGCATTTT.

The CDR3 loop reads CASSQLREGNSPLHF. The CDR3 DNA follows: TGTGCCAGCAGCCAACTACGGGAGGGTAATTCACCCCTCCACTTT. This chain joins TRBV3-1 (or the pseudogene TRBV3-2) and TRBJ1-6, with D unresolved. From germline, CDR1 is LGHDT and CDR2 YNNKEL (reference sequence). V was clipped by 2 bases and J by 6 bases, with 11 bases between them. The CDR3 has 15 residues.

V gene TRBV6-1 combines with J gene TRBJ2-7, with TRBD1 as a possible D gene (5 bases). V was cut by 2 bases and J by 4 bases, with 12 bases left in between. This CDR3 comprises 14 residues. Germline CDR1 and CDR2: MNHNS and SASEGT. CDR3 amino acids: CASSETQGGYEQYF. CDR3 sequence (DNA): TGTGCCAGCAGTGAAACCCAGGGTGGGTACGAGCAGTACTTC.

CDR3 amino acids: CAWSRGSDTQYF. The DNA of the CDR3 is TGTGCCTGGAGTCGAGGGTCCGATACGCAGTATTTT. The V call is TRBV30, the J call TRBJ2-3; D is perhaps TRBD2 (5 bases). The CDR3 length is 12 residues. The germline CDR1 and CDR2 sequences are GTSNPN and SVGIG (reference sequence). V was cut by 2 bases and J by 6 bases, with 9 bases left in between.

This clone was detected only once. The rearrangement uses TRBV24-1 and TRBJ2-7; 13 bases agree with TRBD2. Germline-derived CDR1 and CDR2 are KGHDR and SFDVKD. The trim removed 1 base at V and 4 bases at J, leaving 3 bases unmatched. The CDR3 has 16 residues. The CDR3 reads CATSDFGTSGIYEQYF. DNA of the CDR3: TGTGCCACCAGTGATTTTGGGACTAGCGGGATATACGAGCAGTACTTC.

The V and J genes are TRBV9 and TRBJ2-1, with 7 positions matching TRBD2. The CDR3 covers 14 residues. Trimming at V came to 4 bases and at J to 5 bases, leaving 6 bases not matched to a gene. The germline V gene has CDR1 SGDLS and CDR2 YYNGEE. CDR3 DNA: TGTGCCAGCAGCCTGAGACTAGCAGACAATGAGCAGTTCTTC. This encodes CASSLRLADNEQFF.

This clone has a handful of counts. The chain couples TRBV3-1 (or the pseudogene TRBV3-2) to TRBJ1-1; no firm D call. The CDR3 covers 14 residues. Germline V gives CDR1 LGHDT, CDR2 YNNKEL (reference sequence). Trimming cost V 10 bases and J 5 bases, with 20 bases left between them. The CDR3 is CATASPPTQTEAFF. Written as DNA, the CDR3 is TGTGCCACCGCGTCCCCTCCGACTCAGACTGAAGCTTTCTTT.

The chain links TRBV5-6 to TRBJ1-3; no reliable D call. Trimming left V 0 bases short and J 6 bases short, with 10 bases between. The CDR3 is 14 amino acids. Germline values: CDR1 SGHDT, CDR2 YYEEEE. The CDR3 sequence is CASSLDRLENTIYF. The CDR3 bases are TGTGCCAGCAGCTTGGATCGCCTAGAAAACACCATATATTTT.

The rearrangement uses TRBV5-1 and TRBJ2-1; 11 bases agree with TRBD2. J gave up 8 bases and V 1 base, and 8 bases lay outside the gene matches. CDR1 and CDR2 (germline): SGHRS, YFSETQ. The length of the CDR3 is 16 residues. CDR3 sequence (DNA): TGCGCCAGCAGCTTGACCCTAGCGGGAGGCGCATATGAGCAGTTCTTC. As protein: CASSLTLAGGAYEQFF.

This chain joins TRBV6-4 and TRBJ2-7; 11 nucleotides agree with TRBD1. Germline CDR1 MRHNA, CDR2 SNTAGT. V was pared by 7 bases and J by 3 bases, with 17 bases of the junction left unmatched. The CDR3 totals 18 residues. The CDR3 spells CASTPTGGQGDSGYEQYF. The CDR3 bases are TGTGCCAGCACTCCCACCGGGGGACAGGGGGACTCGGGCTACGAGCAGTACTTC.

The chain has TRBV5-1 and TRBJ1-2; D not certain. The CDR3 is 14 residues long. V was clipped by 0 bases and J by 4 bases, with 10 bases between them. The germline CDR1 and CDR2 sequences are SGHRS and YFSETQ. This CDR3 reads CASSLEGLTYGYTF. DNA of the CDR3: TGCGCCAGCAGCTTGGAAGGACTGACCTATGGCTACACCTTC.

The J gene is TRBJ2-2, the V gene TRBV24-1; unclear D gene. The CDR3 runs 12 residues. The V and J ends lost 10 bases and 3 bases respectively, with 8 bases between them. Germline V gene sequence: CDR1 KGHDR, CDR2 SFDVKD. The CDR3 loop is CATQHDTGELFF. CDR3 DNA sequence: TGTGCCACGCAACACGACACCGGGGAGCTGTTTTTT.

Turning to this clone: Additional DNA sequences in this sample encode the identical CDR3. The chain links TRBV19 to TRBJ2-4; D is ambiguous. Germline CDR1 LNHDA, CDR2 SQIVND (reference sequence). The ends were cut back, 1 base at V and 0 bases at J, with 4 bases in the middle. The CDR3 sequence is 14 residues long. CDR3: CASSIGLAKNIQYF. DNA for the CDR3: TGTGCCAGTAGTATAGGTCTAGCCAAAAACATTCAGTACTTC.

The chain is built from TRBV27 and TRBJ1-2; TRBD1 agrees at 7 bases. Germline V gene lookup returns CDR1 MNHEY and CDR2 SMNVEV (reference sequence). The CDR3 sequence is 13 residues long. V dropped 5 bases and J dropped 2; count of bases not matched to a gene: 2. The CDR3 sequence is CASSTTGNYGYTF. The CDR3 DNA is TGTGCCAGCAGTACGACAGGGAACTATGGCTACACCTTC.

V is TRBV7-2 and J is TRBJ2-7, with 7 bases fitting TRBD1. Germline-derived CDR1 and CDR2 are SGHTA and FQGNSA. V was pared by 4 bases and J by 2 bases, with 5 bases of the junction left unmatched. The CDR3 loop spans 14 amino acids. Here the CDR3 reads CASSSRQGTYEQYF. In nucleotides, the CDR3 is TGTGCCAGCAGCTCTAGACAGGGCACCTACGAGCAGTACTTC. Filled out from reference TRBV7-2 and TRBJ2-7, the complete variable domain reads GAGVSQSPSNKVTEKGKDVELRCDPISGHTALYWYRQSLGQGLEFLIYFQGNSAPDKSGLPSDRFSAERTGGSVSTLTIQRTQQEDSAVYLCASSSRQGTYEQYFGPGTRLTVT.

The CDR3 reads CASQTGAPGEQYF. As DNA, the CDR3 is TGTGCCAGCCAGACAGGGGCTCCCGGCGAGCAGTACTTC. The chain employs TRBV10-3 and TRBJ2-7, with 8 bases lining up with TRBD1. The CDR3 loop spans 13 amino acids. V trimming: 10 bases; J trimming: 6 bases; junction bases outside the gene matches: 11. Germline CDR1 is ENHRY and CDR2 is SYGVKD.

This chain joins TRBV5-1 and TRBJ1-1; D not certain. The CDR3 sequence is 13 residues long. Germline lookup yields CDR1 SGHRS and CDR2 YFSETQ. V dropped 2 bases and J dropped 5 bases, with 10 bases sitting between them. In DNA, the CDR3 is TGCGCCAGCAGCTTCGGGTCCGGGACTGAAGCTTTCTTT. It specifies CASSFGSGTEAFF.

The J gene is TRBJ2-1, the V gene TRBV7-3, with 9 bases aligning to TRBD1. With V trimmed by 5 bases and J by 9 bases, 5 bases remained unmatched. Germline V lookup: CDR1 SGHTA, CDR2 FQGTGA. CDR3 length equals 13 residues. CDR3 residues: CASSEQGASEQFF. The CDR3 DNA follows: TGTGCCAGCAGCGAACAGGGGGCTAGTGAGCAGTTCTTC.

The chain uses TRBV7-8 and TRBJ1-2; tentative D call: TRBD1 (5 bases). V was cut by 5 bases and J by 2 bases, with 12 bases left in between. CDR1 and CDR2 (germline): SGHVS, FQNEAQ. The CDR3 extends over 14 amino acids. Here the CDR3 reads CASSLGLSNYGYTF. In DNA, the CDR3 is TGTGCCAGCAGCCTGGGACTGTCGAACTATGGCTACACCTTC.

This clone was counted a few times. The chain uses TRBV18 and TRBJ1-2; no firm D call. Trimming took off 3 bases at V and 8 bases at J, with 13 bases between the two ends. CDR1 and CDR2 from the germline V gene are KGHSH and LQKENI. The CDR3 is 13 residues long. CDR3 in amino acids: CASSPGGDQGYTF. The CDR3 DNA reads as TGTGCCAGCTCACCCGGCGGCGATCAGGGCTACACCTTC.

This rearrangement joins TRBV30 to TRBJ2-3; 13 nucleotides line up with TRBD2. This CDR3 has 19 residues. Trimming at V came to 2 bases and at J to 5 bases, leaving 16 bases not matched to a gene. Germline V CDR1 and CDR2: GTSNPN, SVGIG (reference sequence). The CDR3 DNA is TGTGCCTGGAGTTCACTCAGGACTAGCGGGAGCTCAGTAATAGATACGCAGTATTTT. It translates to CAWSSLRTSGSSVIDTQYF.